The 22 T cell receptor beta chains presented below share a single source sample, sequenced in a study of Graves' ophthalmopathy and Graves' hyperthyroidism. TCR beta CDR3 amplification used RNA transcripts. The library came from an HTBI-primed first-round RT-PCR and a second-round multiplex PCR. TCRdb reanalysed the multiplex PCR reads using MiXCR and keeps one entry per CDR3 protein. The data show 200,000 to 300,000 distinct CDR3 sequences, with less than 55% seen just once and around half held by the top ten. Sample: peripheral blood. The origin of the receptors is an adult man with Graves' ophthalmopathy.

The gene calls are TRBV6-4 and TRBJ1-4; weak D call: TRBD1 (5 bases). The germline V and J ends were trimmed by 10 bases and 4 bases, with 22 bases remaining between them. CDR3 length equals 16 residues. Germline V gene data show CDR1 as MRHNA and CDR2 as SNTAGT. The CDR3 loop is CATGEPQGTGNEKLFF. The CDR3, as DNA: TGTGCCACCGGTGAACCTCAAGGGACGGGTAATGAAAAACTGTTTTTT.

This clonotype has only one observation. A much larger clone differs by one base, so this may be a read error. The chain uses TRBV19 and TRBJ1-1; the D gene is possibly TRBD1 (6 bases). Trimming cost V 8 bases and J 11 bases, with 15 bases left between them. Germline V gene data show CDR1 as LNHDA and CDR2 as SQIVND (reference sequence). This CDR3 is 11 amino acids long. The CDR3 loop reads CASGTRTAAFF. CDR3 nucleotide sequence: TGTGCCAGTGGTACTCGGACAGCGGCTTTCTTT.

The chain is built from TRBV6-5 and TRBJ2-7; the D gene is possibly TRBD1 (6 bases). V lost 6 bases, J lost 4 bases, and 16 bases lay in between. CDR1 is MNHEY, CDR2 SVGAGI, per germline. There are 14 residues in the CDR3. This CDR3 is CASRGFRGSYEQYF. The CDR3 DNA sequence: TGTGCCAGCAGAGGGTTCAGGGGCTCTTACGAGCAGTACTTC.

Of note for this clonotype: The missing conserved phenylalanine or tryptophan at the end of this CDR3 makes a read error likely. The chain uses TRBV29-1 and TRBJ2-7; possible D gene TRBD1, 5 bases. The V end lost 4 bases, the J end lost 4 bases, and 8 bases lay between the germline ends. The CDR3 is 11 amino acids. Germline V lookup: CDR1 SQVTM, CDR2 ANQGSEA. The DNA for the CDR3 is TGCAGCGTTGGAGACAGATACGAGCAGTACCTC. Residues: CSVGDRYEQYL.

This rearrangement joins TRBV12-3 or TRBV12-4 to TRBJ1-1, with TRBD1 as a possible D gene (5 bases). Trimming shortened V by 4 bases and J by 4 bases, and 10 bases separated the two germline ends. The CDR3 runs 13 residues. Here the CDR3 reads CASSSRQTTEAFF. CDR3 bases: TGTGCCAGCAGTTCCCGACAGACCACTGAAGCTTTCTTT.

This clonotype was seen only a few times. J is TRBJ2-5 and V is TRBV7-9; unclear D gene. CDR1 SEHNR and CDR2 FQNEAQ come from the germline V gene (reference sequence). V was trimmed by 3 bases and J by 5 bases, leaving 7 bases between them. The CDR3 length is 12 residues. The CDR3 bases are TGTGCCAGCAGCTTTGAAAAGGAGACCCAGTACTTC. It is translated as CASSFEKETQYF.

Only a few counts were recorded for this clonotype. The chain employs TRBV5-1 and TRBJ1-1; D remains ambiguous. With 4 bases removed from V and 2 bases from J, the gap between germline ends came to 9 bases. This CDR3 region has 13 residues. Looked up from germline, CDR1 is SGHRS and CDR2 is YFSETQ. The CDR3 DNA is TGCGCCAGCAGCACGACACTCAACACTGAAGCTTTCTTT. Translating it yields CASSTTLNTEAFF.

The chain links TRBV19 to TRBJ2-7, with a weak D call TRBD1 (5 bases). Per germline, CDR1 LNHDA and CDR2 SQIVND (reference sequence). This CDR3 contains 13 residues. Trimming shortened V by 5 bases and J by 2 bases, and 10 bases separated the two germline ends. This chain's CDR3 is CASSDTGAYEQYF. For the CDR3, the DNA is TGTGCCAGTAGTGATACAGGCGCCTACGAGCAGTACTTC.

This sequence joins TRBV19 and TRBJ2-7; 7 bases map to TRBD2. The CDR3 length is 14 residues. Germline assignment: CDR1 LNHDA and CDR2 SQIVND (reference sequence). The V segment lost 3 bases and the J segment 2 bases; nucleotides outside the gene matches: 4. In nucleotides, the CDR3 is TGTGCCAGTAGTATGGGGGGGACCACCTACGAGCAGTACTTC. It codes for CASSMGGTTYEQYF.

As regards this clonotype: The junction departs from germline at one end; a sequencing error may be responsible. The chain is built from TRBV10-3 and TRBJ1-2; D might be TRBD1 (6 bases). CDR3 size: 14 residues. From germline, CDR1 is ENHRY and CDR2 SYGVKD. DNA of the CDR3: TGTGCCAGCAGTGAAGAGGGGGGGTCCTATGGCTACACCTTC. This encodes CASSEEGGSYGYTF.

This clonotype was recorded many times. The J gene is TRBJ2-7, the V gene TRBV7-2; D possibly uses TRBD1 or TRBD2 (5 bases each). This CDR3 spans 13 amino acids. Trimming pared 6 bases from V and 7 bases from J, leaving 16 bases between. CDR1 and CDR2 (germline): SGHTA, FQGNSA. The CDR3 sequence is CASSSFGDQEQYF. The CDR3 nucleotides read TGTGCCAGCAGTTCCTTTGGGGACCAGGAGCAGTACTTC.

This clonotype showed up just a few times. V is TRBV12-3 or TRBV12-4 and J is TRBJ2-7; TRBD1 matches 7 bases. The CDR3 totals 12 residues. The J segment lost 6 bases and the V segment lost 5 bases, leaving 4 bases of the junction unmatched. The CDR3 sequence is CASSPNRGEQYF. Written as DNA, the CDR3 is TGTGCCAGCAGTCCTAACAGGGGCGAGCAGTACTTC.

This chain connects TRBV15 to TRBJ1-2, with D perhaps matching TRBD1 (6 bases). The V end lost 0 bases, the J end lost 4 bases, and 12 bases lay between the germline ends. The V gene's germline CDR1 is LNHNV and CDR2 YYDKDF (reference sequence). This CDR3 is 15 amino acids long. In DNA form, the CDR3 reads TGTGCCACCAGCAGAGAGATACAGGGAGGCTATGGCTACACCTTC. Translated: CATSREIQGGYGYTF.

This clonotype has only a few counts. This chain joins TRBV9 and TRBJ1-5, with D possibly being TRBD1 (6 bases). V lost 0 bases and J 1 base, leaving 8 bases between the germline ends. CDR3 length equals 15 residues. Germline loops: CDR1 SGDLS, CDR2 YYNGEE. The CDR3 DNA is TGTGCCAGCAGCGTAGAAGGGGGGAGCAATCAGCCCCAGCATTTT. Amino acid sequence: CASSVEGGSNQPQHF.

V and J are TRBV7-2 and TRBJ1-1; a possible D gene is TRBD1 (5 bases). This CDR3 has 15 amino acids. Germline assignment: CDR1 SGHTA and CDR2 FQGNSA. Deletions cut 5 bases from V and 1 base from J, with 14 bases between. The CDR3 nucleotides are TGTGCCAGCAGCACTCGGGGACCTACGAACACTGAAGCTTTCTTT. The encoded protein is CASSTRGPTNTEAFF.

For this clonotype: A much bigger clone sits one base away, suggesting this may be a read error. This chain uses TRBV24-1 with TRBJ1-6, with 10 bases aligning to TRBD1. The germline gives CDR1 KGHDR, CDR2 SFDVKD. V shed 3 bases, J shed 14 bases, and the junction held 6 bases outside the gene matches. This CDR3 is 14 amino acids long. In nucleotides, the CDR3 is TGTGCCACCAGTGATATGCGACAGGGGGCTACCCTCCACTTT. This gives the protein CATSDMRQGATLHF.

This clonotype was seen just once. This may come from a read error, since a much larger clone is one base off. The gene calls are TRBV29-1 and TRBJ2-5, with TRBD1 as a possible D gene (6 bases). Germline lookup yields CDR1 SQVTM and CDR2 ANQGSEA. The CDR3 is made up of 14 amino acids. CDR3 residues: CSVATTGMAETRYF. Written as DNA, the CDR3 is TGCAGCGTCGCAACCACAGGGATGGCGGAGACCCGGTACTTC.

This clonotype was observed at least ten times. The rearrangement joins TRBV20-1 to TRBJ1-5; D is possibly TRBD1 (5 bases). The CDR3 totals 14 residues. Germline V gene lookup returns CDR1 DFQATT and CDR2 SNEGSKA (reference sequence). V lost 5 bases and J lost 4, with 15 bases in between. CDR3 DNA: TGCAGTGCTCAGCGGGGGATTCAAAATCAGCCCCAGCATTTT. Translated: CSAQRGIQNQPQHF.

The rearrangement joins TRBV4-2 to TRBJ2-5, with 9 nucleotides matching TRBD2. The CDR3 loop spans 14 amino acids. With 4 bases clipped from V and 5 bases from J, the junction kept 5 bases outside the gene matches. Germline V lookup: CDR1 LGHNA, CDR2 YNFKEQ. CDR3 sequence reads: CASSPSGNRETQYF. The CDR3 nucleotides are TGTGCCAGCAGCCCTAGCGGGAACCGGGAGACCCAGTACTTC.

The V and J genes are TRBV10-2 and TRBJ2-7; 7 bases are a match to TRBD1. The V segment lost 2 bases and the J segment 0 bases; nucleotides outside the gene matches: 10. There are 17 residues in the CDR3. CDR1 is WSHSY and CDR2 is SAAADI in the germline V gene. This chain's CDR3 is CASSEPALRDSSYEQYF. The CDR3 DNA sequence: TGCGCCAGCAGTGAGCCTGCTTTACGGGACAGCTCCTACGAGCAGTACTTC.

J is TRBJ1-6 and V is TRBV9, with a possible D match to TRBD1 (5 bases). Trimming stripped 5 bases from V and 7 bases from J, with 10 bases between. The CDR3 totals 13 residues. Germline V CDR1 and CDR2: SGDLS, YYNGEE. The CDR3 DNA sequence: TGTGCCAGCAGAAGGGGCAAGAATTCACCCCTCCACTTT. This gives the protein CASRRGKNSPLHF.

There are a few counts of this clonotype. Here the CDR3 DNA reads TGTGCCAGCAGTAGACAGGGTTCGTCCATTGGCTACACCTTC. It translates to CASSRQGSSIGYTF. The J gene is TRBJ1-2, the V gene TRBV2; 7 nucleotides match TRBD1. J gave up 7 bases and V 5 bases, and 10 bases lay outside the gene matches. Germline CDR1 is SNHLY and CDR2 is FYNNEI. CDR3 length: 14 amino acids.